This entry lists 24 T cell receptor beta chains sequenced from one sample in a study of shared clonotypes between healthy human individuals. The naive CD8 population came from CD45RO-negative cells selected for CCR7, without terminally differentiated effector memory CD45RA+ cells. The data were produced by immunoSEQ multiplex PCR, yet TCRdb's version contains in-frame clones alone and is incomplete. The repertoire holds about 2.2 million clones, with under 95% as singletons. Specimen: naive CD8+ T cells from PBMCs. These receptor sequences come from a young man in good health. Some clones in this sample may be carry-over from other donors' samples.

This chain joins TRBV27 and TRBJ2-3; the D gene is possibly TRBD2 (5 bases). The CDR3 is made up of 16 amino acids. With 1 base removed from V and 0 bases from J, the gap between germline ends came to 11 bases. The germline CDR1 and CDR2 sequences are MNHEY and SMNVEV (reference sequence). The CDR3 is CASSLYAGPSTDTQYF. The CDR3 region has the DNA TGTGCCAGCAGTTTATACGCGGGCCCTAGCACAGATACGCAGTATTTT.

This clone showed up just a few times. Other DNA sequences in the sample encode the same CDR3. The rearrangement uses TRBV11-2 and TRBJ2-7, with D hard to call. CDR1 SGHAT and CDR2 FQNNGV come from the germline V gene. The V gene lost 1 base and the J gene lost 5 bases, with 3 bases spanning the gap. The CDR3 spans 11 residues. CDR3 bases: TGTGCCAGCAGCTTAGTGCACGAGCAGTACTTC. Translation gives CASSLVHEQYF.

This sequence joins TRBV28 and TRBJ2-7; D possibly corresponds to TRBD1 (6 bases). The CDR3 is 16 residues long. Trimming left V 1 base short and J 2 bases short, with 15 bases between. CDR1 and CDR2 from the germline V gene are MDHEN and SYDVKM. The CDR3 DNA sequence: TGTGCCAGCAGTTTATCTCTGGACAGAACAGCCTACGAGCAGTACTTC. Translated, it gives CASSLSLDRTAYEQYF. The variable domain in full, with the rest retrieved from reference TRBV28 and TRBJ2-7, is DVKVTQSSRYLVKRTGEKVFLECVQDMDHENMFWYRQDPGLGLRLIYFSYDVKMKEKGDIPEGYSVSREKKERFSLILESASTNQTSMYLCASSLSLDRTAYEQYFGPGTRLTVT.

This rearrangement joins TRBV7-9 to TRBJ1-4, with D hard to call. The CDR3 sequence is 13 residues long. Trimming removed 3 bases from V and 2 bases from J, with 4 bases in between. The germline V gene has CDR1 SEHNR and CDR2 FQNEAQ (reference sequence). CDR3 in DNA: TGTGCCAGCAGCTTCTCGACTAATGAAAAACTGTTTTTT. This encodes CASSFSTNEKLFF. The full variable domain, its missing parts supplied by reference TRBV7-9 and TRBJ1-4, is DTGVSQNPRHKITKRGQNVTFRCDPISEHNRLYWYRQTLGQGPEFLTYFQNEAQLEKSRLLSDRFSAERPKGSFSTLEIQRTEQGDSAMYLCASSFSTNEKLFFGSGTQLSVL.

This clone has just one count. The chain carries TRBV4-1 and TRBJ2-1, with TRBD1 matching 7 bases. CDR1 is MGHRA and CDR2 is YSYEKL in the germline V gene. CDR3 length equals 15 residues. With V trimmed by 6 bases and J by 2 bases, 7 bases remained unmatched. In DNA, the CDR3 is TGCGCCAGCAGGTATACAGGGGCCACCTACAATGAGCAGTTCTTC. This codes for CASRYTGATYNEQFF.

The chain joins TRBV27 to TRBJ1-4; possible D gene TRBD1, 5 bases. V lost 6 bases, J lost 6 bases, and 11 bases lay in between. The germline gives CDR1 MNHEY, CDR2 SMNVEV (reference sequence). The CDR3 is 13 residues long. As DNA, the CDR3 is TGTGCCAGCAGGGGACGCGGGTATGAAAAACTGTTTTTT. Translated: CASRGRGYEKLFF.

The count of this clone is one. The V gene is TRBV7-2, the J gene TRBJ2-7, with 9 bases fitting TRBD2. Germline V gene lookup returns CDR1 SGHTA and CDR2 FQGNSA. Losses at the gene ends were 6 bases for V and 4 bases for J; bases not matched to a gene: 7. CDR3 length: 14 amino acids. The CDR3 loop is CASRSSGSVYEQYF. As DNA, the CDR3 is TGTGCCAGCAGAAGTAGCGGGAGTGTTTACGAGCAGTACTTC.

The chain has TRBV6-6 and TRBJ2-1; TRBD1 agrees at 7 bases. CDR3 size: 14 residues. J lost 15 bases, V lost 3 bases, and 14 bases had no gene match. Germline CDR1 and CDR2: MNHNY and SVGAGI (reference sequence). The CDR3 here is CASSYSGTAQSPFF. The DNA for the CDR3 is TGTGCCAGCAGTTATTCCGGGACAGCCCAAAGTCCGTTCTTC.

This clone was counted once. V is TRBV5-5 and J is TRBJ2-7; TRBD1 or TRBD2 may be the D gene (6 bases each). The germline V gene encodes CDR1 SGHKS and CDR2 YYEKEE (reference sequence). Trimming stripped 3 bases from V and 4 bases from J, with 17 bases between. This CDR3 region has 15 residues. The CDR3 loop reads CASSSENTGAYEQYF. CDR3 nucleotides: TGTGCCAGCAGCTCGGAGAACACGGGGGCTTACGAGCAGTACTTC. Full variable domain (remainder filled in from reference TRBV5-5 and TRBJ2-7): DAGVTQSPTHLIKTRGQQVTLRCSPISGHKSVSWYQQVLGQGPQFIFQYYEKEERGRGNFPDRFSARQFPNYSSELNVNALLLGDSALYLCASSSENTGAYEQYFGPGTRLTVT.

The rearrangement joins TRBV5-1 to TRBJ2-1, with D tentatively TRBD2 (5 bases). The germline V gene encodes CDR1 SGHRS and CDR2 YFSETQ. The CDR3 is 13 residues long. With 0 bases removed from V and 6 bases from J, the gap between germline ends came to 7 bases. The DNA of the CDR3 is TGCGCCAGCAGCTTGGGGGGAGCCAATGAGCAGTTCTTC. This codes for CASSLGGANEQFF.

The V call is TRBV30, the J call TRBJ1-1; perhaps TRBD1 as D (6 bases). The V end was cut by 0 bases, the J end by 6 bases, with 11 bases between. CDR1 GTSNPN and CDR2 SVGIG come from the germline V gene (reference sequence). This CDR3 comprises 13 residues. The CDR3 loop reads CAWSVLPGAEAFF. In nucleotides, the CDR3 is TGTGCCTGGAGTGTATTGCCAGGGGCTGAAGCTTTCTTT.

This rearrangement joins TRBV7-3 to TRBJ2-7; D not certain. V was trimmed by 5 bases and J by 3 bases, leaving 11 bases between them. The CDR3 has 13 residues. CDR1 and CDR2 (germline): SGHTA, FQGTGA. CDR3 in amino acids: CASSPQNHYEQYF. CDR3 coding DNA: TGTGCCAGCAGCCCGCAGAATCACTACGAGCAGTACTTC.

The chain links TRBV29-1 to TRBJ1-2; 8 bases align to TRBD1. The V gene end was trimmed by 7 bases and the J gene end by 4 bases; junction bases not matched to a gene: 8. Germline CDR1 SQVTM, CDR2 ANQGSEA. The CDR3 consists of 13 residues. CDR3 nucleotides: TGCAGCGCACGCCAGGGGGCGGCCTATGGCTACACCTTC. It is translated as CSARQGAAYGYTF.

The J gene is TRBJ1-1, the V gene TRBV4-1, with a weak D call TRBD1 (6 bases). This CDR3 is built from 16 residues. V dropped 1 base and J dropped 0 bases, with 12 bases sitting between them. The germline V gene encodes CDR1 MGHRA and CDR2 YSYEKL. CDR3 residues: CASSQVFQGLNTEAFF. Here the CDR3 DNA reads TGCGCCAGCAGCCAAGTATTCCAGGGGTTGAACACTGAAGCTTTCTTT.

This clone was recorded a few times. The CDR3 here is CATTLAVGFHEQFF. As DNA, the CDR3 is TGTGCCACGACCCTAGCGGTGGGGTTCCATGAGCAGTTCTTC. V and J are TRBV19 and TRBJ2-1; TRBD2 matches at 7 bases. The CDR3 consists of 14 residues. CDR1 is LNHDA and CDR2 is SQIVND in the germline V gene (reference sequence). Trimming removed 10 bases from V and 8 bases from J; junction bases left unmatched: 14.

The chain has TRBV7-9 and TRBJ2-3; no clear D gene. V lost 2 bases to trimming and J lost 3 bases, with 15 bases between them. Germline V lookup: CDR1 SEHNR, CDR2 FQNEAQ (reference sequence). The CDR3 contains 16 residues. Here the CDR3 reads CASSLRGVTYTDTQYF. The CDR3 DNA is TGTGCCAGCAGCTTACGCGGTGTAACCTATACAGATACGCAGTATTTT.

The V call is TRBV11-2, the J call TRBJ2-1, with D maybe TRBD1 (6 bases). The CDR3 contains 15 residues. With 6 bases removed from V and 2 bases from J, the gap between germline ends came to 14 bases. Germline assignment: CDR1 SGHAT and CDR2 FQNNGV. The CDR3 nucleotides read TGTGCCAGCAGTGTAGGGGGTTCCCCCTACAATGAGCAGTTCTTC. Translation gives CASSVGGSPYNEQFF.

The chain joins TRBV15 to TRBJ2-7; TRBD2 matches 7 bases. CDR1 is LNHNV and CDR2 is YYDKDF in the germline V gene (reference sequence). CDR3 size: 15 residues. The V gene end was trimmed by 4 bases and the J gene end by 3 bases; junction bases not matched to a gene: 9. This chain's CDR3 is CATSNGRGGNYEQYF. CDR3 sequence (DNA): TGTGCCACCAGCAACGGACGGGGAGGGAACTACGAGCAGTACTTC.

CDR3 amino acids: CSVEGGTGRDEQYF. CDR3 DNA: TGCAGCGTTGAAGGAGGGACAGGGAGGGACGAGCAGTACTTC. The V call is TRBV29-1, the J call TRBJ2-7; 9 bases line up with TRBD1. The CDR3 has 14 residues. The J segment lost 5 bases and the V segment lost 1 base, leaving 6 bases of the junction unmatched. Germline V CDR1 and CDR2: SQVTM, ANQGSEA.

The chain links TRBV10-3 to TRBJ2-7; 7 bases match TRBD2. The CDR3 has 15 residues. With 4 bases clipped from V and 0 bases from J, the junction kept 6 bases outside the gene matches. Germline V gene sequence: CDR1 ENHRY, CDR2 SYGVKD. Here the CDR3 DNA reads TGTGCCATCAGTGGGATTAGCGGGCCCTCCTACGAGCAGTACTTC. It is translated as CAISGISGPSYEQYF.

This chain joins TRBV5-1 and TRBJ1-5; 7 nucleotides match TRBD1. The CDR3 length is 15 residues. Germline V gene data show CDR1 as SGHRS and CDR2 as YFSETQ. With V trimmed by 0 bases and J by 7 bases, 7 bases remained unmatched. CDR3 sequence: CASSLGGQGDQPQHF. The CDR3 DNA reads TGCGCCAGCAGCTTGGGCGGGCAGGGGGACCAGCCCCAGCATTTT.

This clone has only a few counts. Other DNA sequences within the sample encode an identical CDR3. V and J are TRBV6-5 and TRBJ1-1; maybe TRBD1 (6 bases). CDR3 length: 14 amino acids. CDR1 and CDR2 from the germline V gene are MNHEY and SVGAGI. Between the trimmed V and J ends, which lost 2 bases and 0 bases, there was a span of 7 bases. The CDR3 region is CASSYGGLNTEAFF. The CDR3 region has the DNA TGTGCCAGCAGTTACGGGGGGCTGAACACTGAAGCTTTCTTT.

This chain's CDR3 is CASSPPSGTYNEQFF. CDR3 in DNA: TGTGCCAGCAGCCCTCCGAGCGGGACCTACAATGAGCAGTTCTTC. This chain joins TRBV4-2 and TRBJ2-1; 7 bases fit TRBD2. Trimming removed 4 bases from V and 2 bases from J; junction bases left unmatched: 5. Per germline, CDR1 LGHNA and CDR2 YNFKEQ. This CDR3 comprises 15 residues.

This sequence joins TRBV7-8 and TRBJ1-5; D call uncertain. The CDR3 consists of 14 residues. Germline loops: CDR1 SGHVS, CDR2 FQNEAQ. Trimming left V 0 bases short and J 3 bases short, with 6 bases between. CDR3 sequence (DNA): TGTGCCAGCAGCTTAGCCCGATTCAATCAGCCCCAGCATTTT. It translates to CASSLARFNQPQHF.